The clone carrying this T cell receptor (beta chain) appeared a few times. The antigen is not known. V shed 1 base and J shed 0 bases, with 6 bases lying between them. Germline V gene data show CDR1 as LGHDT and CDR2 as YNNKEL (reference sequence). The CDR3 is made up of 15 amino acids. Quantitative 5'-RACE was performed with molecular barcodes, and it yielded the TCR beta libraries. TCRdb ran MiXCR on the 5' RACE reads and lists one entry per CDR3 protein. The sample lists under 200,000 distinct CDR3 sequences; around 8.9% were seen once. The sample is drawn from a study of CD8 T cells in ankylosing spondylitis. General study points: Ankylosing spondylitis blood appeared to carry a characteristic TCR beta motif of several highly homologous variants.

This clonotype was obtained from a female donor with ankylosing spondylitis or in good health (not recorded which). V gene TRBV3-1 combines with J gene TRBJ2-2; no clear D gene. The sample comprised blood, either unsorted or a sorted T cell fraction (not recorded which). CDR3 sequence: CASSQVPANTGELFF. The CDR3 DNA reads as TGTGCCAGCAGCCAAGTCCCGGCGAACACCGGGGAGCTGTTTTTT.